This T cell receptor (beta chain) was obtained from a study of T cell clusters in autoimmune cytopenias. This CDR3 has 17 amino acids. Germline V gene lookup returns CDR1 SGHDT and CDR2 YYEEEE. TRB was amplified by touch-down multiplex PCR, primer pools A and B combined. TCRdb reanalyzed the multiplex PCR reads and collapses them to one entry per CDR3 protein, without DNA. The sample includes approximately 4,900 distinct CDR3 sequences. The study, taken as a whole, reports: TRB repertoire shifts in secondary cytopenia and chronic lymphocytic leukemia mostly reflected lymphoma, not autoimmunity.

This clonotype is deemed medium-sized by its frequency. Antigen specificity is unknown. TRB amplification used approximately 250 ng of peripheral blood genomic DNA. The same data also went into a second study, on T cell repertoires in aging, cancer and after chemotherapy. Turning to that study: Untreated cancer patients had significantly lower blood TCR diversity than age-matched healthy donors.

The specimen sequenced was peripheral blood. The chain is built from TRBV5-6 and TRBJ2-2; TCRdb outputs TRBD2, but without DNA this stays unchecked. The origin of this receptor is a human donor with chronic lymphocytic leukemia. The donor label of this sample is uncertain. CDR3 amino acids: CASSLVGLAGVAGELFF. The whole variable domain, remainder taken from reference TRBV5-6 and TRBJ2-2, is DAGVTQSPTHLIKTRGQQVTLRCSPKSGHDTVSWYQQALGQGPQFIFQYYEEEERQRGNFPDRFSGHQFPNYSSELNVNALLLGDSALYLCASSLVGLAGVAGELFFGEGSRLTVL.